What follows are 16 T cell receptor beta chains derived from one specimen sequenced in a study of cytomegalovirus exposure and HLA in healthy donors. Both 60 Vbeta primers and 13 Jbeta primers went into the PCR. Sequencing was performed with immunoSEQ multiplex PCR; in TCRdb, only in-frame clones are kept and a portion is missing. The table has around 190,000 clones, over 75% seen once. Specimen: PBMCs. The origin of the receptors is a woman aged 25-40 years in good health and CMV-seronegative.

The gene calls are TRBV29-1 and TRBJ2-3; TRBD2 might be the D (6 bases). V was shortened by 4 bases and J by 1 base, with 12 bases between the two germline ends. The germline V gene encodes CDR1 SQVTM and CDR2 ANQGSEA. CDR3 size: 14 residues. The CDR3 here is CSVGAGLRTDTQYF. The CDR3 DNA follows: TGCAGCGTTGGGGCGGGGCTGCGCACAGATACGCAGTATTTT.

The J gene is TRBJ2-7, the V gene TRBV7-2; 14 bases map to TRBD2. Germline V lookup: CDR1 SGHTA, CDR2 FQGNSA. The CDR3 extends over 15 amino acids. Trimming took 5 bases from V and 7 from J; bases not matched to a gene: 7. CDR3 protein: CASSRGLAGGGEQYF. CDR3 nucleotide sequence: TGTGCCAGCAGCCGTGGACTAGCGGGAGGCGGAGAGCAGTACTTC.

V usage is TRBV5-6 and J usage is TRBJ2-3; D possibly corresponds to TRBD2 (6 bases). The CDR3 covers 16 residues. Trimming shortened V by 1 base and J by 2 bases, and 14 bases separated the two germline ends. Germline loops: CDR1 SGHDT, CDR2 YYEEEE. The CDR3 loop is CASSLIRRDFTDTQYF. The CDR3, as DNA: TGTGCCAGCAGCTTGATAAGGAGGGACTTCACAGATACGCAGTATTTT. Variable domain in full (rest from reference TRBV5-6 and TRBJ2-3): DAGVTQSPTHLIKTRGQQVTLRCSPKSGHDTVSWYQQALGQGPQFIFQYYEEEERQRGNFPDRFSGHQFPNYSSELNVNALLLGDSALYLCASSLIRRDFTDTQYFGPGTRLTVL.

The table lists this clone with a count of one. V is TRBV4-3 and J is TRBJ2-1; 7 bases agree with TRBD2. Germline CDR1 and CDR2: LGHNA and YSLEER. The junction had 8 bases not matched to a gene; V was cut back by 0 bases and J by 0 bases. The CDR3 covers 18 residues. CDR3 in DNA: TGCGCCAGCAGCCAAGATGTAGCGGGCGCTAGCTCCTACAATGAGCAGTTCTTC. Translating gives CASSQDVAGASSYNEQFF.

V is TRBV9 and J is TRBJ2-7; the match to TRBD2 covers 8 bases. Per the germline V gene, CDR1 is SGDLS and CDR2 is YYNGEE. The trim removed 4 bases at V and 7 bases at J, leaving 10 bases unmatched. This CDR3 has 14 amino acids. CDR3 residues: CASSPAGGRDEQYF. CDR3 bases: TGTGCCAGCAGCCCCGCGGGGGGTCGGGATGAGCAGTACTTC.

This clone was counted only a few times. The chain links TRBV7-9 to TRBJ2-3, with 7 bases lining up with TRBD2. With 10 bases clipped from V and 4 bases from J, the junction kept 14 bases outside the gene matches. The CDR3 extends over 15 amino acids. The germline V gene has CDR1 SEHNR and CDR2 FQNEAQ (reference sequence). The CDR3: CATMGGSQPPDTQYF. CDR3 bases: TGTGCCACCATGGGAGGGTCTCAACCTCCAGATACGCAGTATTTT.

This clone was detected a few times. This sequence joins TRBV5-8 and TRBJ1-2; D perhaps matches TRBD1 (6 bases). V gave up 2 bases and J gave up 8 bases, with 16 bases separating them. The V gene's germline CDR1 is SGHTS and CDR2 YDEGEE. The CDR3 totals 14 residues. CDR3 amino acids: CASSFTSGTSGYTF. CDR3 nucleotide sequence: TGTGCCAGCAGCTTCACTTCCGGGACATCGGGCTACACCTTC.

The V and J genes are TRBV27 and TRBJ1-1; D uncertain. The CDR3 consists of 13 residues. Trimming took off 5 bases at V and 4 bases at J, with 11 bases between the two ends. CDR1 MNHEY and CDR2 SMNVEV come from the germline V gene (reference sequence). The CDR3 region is CASSMRRSTEAFF. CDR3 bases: TGTGCCAGCAGTATGAGGAGGAGCACTGAAGCTTTCTTT.

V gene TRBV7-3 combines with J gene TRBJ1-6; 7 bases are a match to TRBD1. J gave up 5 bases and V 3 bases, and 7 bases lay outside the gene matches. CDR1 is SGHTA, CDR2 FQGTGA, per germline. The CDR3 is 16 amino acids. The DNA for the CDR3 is TGTGCCAGCAGCTTGAGGGGGCTGGGGGATAATTCACCCCTCCACTTT. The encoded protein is CASSLRGLGDNSPLHF.

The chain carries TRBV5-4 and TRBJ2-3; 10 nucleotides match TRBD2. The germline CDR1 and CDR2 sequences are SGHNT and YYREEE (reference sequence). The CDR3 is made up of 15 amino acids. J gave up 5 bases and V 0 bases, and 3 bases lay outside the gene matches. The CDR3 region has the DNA TGTGCCAGCAGCTTGGTAGCGGGGGGTGGAGATACGCAGTATTTT. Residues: CASSLVAGGGDTQYF.

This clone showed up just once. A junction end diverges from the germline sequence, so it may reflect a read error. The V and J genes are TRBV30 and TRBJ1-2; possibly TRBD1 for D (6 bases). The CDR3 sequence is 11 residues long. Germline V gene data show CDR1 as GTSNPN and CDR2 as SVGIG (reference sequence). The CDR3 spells CAWWQGSGYPF. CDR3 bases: TGTGCCTGGTGGCAGGGGTCTGGCTACCCCTTC.

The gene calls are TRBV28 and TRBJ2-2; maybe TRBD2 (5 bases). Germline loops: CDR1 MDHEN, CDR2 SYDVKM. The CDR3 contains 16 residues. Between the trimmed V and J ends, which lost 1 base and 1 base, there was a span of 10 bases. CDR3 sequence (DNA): TGTGCCAGCAGTTTATTTCGGGGTTGGAACACCGGGGAGCTGTTTTTT. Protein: CASSLFRGWNTGELFF.

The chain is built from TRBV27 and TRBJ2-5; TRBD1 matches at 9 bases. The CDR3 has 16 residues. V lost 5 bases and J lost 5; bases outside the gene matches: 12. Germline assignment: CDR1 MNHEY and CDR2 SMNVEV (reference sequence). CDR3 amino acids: CASSPFLGQGRETQYF. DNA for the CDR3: TGTGCCAGCAGTCCATTTCTCGGACAGGGGAGGGAGACCCAGTACTTC.

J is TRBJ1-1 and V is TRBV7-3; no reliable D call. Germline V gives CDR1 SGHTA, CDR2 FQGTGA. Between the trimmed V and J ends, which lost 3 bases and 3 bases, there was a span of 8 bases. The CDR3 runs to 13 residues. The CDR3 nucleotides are TGTGCCAGCAGCTTCTGGAGGGACACTGAAGCTTTCTTT. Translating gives CASSFWRDTEAFF. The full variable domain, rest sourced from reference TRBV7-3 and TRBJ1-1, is GAGVSQTPSNKVTEKGKYVELRCDPISGHTALYWYRQSLGQGPEFLIYFQGTGAADDSGLPNDRFFAVRPEGSVSTLKIQRTERGDSAVYLCASSFWRDTEAFFGQGTRLTVV.

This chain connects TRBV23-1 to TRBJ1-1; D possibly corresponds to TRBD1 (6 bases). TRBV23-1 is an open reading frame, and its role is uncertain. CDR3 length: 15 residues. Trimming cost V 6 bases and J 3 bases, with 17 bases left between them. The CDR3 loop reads CASSPRGGRDTEAFF. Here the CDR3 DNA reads TGCGCCAGCAGCCCAAGGGGGGGCAGGGACACTGAAGCTTTCTTT.

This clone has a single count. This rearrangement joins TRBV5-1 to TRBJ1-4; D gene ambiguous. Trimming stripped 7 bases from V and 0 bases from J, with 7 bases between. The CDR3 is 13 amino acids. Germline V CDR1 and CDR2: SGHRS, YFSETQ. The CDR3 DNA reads TGCGCCAGCTCCCAGGCAACTAATGAAAAACTGTTTTTT. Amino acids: CASSQATNEKLFF.